Listed here are 23 T cell receptor beta chains from one sample, sequenced in a study of CD4 and CD8 cells across lung adenocarcinoma regions. TCRdb independently ran MiXCR on the PCR reads; one entry per CDR3 protein. The sample holds around 23,000 distinct CDR3 sequences, around 53% seen once. Sample: CD8+ T cells from the center of a lung tumor. All receptors derive from a male donor with lung adenocarcinoma. The CD4 and CD8 labels of this study may be unreliable.

This clonotype was counted ten times or more. V gene TRBV3-1 combines with J gene TRBJ2-3, with 7 bases that match TRBD2. The CDR3 is made up of 20 amino acids. The V gene's germline CDR1 is LGHDT and CDR2 YNNKEL (reference sequence). The V segment lost 2 bases and the J segment 3 bases; nucleotides outside the gene matches: 20. CDR3 DNA: TGTGCCAGCAGCCAAAGGCCGTCGACTAGCCGGGGCCTTTCGACAGATACGCAGTATTTT. It is translated as CASSQRPSTSRGLSTDTQYF.

This clonotype was counted many times. V and J are TRBV27 and TRBJ2-1; D ambiguous. The DNA end favors TRBJ2-7, so the J call may be wrong. The CDR3 covers 16 residues. Germline V gives CDR1 MNHEY, CDR2 SMNVEV (reference sequence). As DNA, the CDR3 is TGTGCCAGCAGTTTAGAGGCCAAACCTCTTTACTACGAGCAGTACTTC. Translating it yields CASSLEAKPLYYEQYF.

Remarks on this clonotype: The junction departs from the called germline gene at one end, perhaps through a read error. CDR3 loop: CARNTGAGKGDTQYF. In nucleotides, the CDR3 is TGTGCCAGGAACACCGGGGCCGGGAAGGGAGATACGCAGTATTTC. V gene TRBV6-1 combines with J gene TRBJ2-3, with D possibly called TRBD1 or TRBD2 (5 bases each). CDR1 and CDR2 from the germline V gene are MNHNS and SASEGT. The CDR3 is made up of 15 amino acids.

The chain has TRBV10-1 and TRBJ2-5, with D perhaps being TRBD1 or TRBD2 (5 bases each). TRBJ2-7 matches the DNA end more closely, so the J call is doubtful. Germline lookup yields CDR1 WNHNN and CDR2 SYGVQD (reference sequence). The CDR3 loop spans 12 amino acids. CDR3 protein: CASSREMGEQYF. The CDR3 coding sequence is TGCGCCAGCAGCAGGGAGATGGGCGAGCAGTACTTC.

Regarding this clonotype: A much larger clonotype is one base distant, so this may be a read error. The genes are TRBV30 and TRBJ2-1; 8 bases are shared with TRBD1. The better agreement between TRBJ2-7 and the DNA end casts doubt on the J call. The length of the CDR3 is 15 residues. The germline CDR1 and CDR2 sequences are GTSNPN and SVGIG (reference sequence). CDR3 protein: CAWSRNRGFYNEQYF. The CDR3, as DNA: TGTGCCTGGAGTCGAAACAGGGGGTTCTACAATGAGCAGTACTTC.

This clonotype has a handful of counts. The V and J genes are TRBV6-5 and TRBJ1-6, with D uncertain. Looked up from germline, CDR1 is MNHEY and CDR2 is SVGAGI. V lost 2 bases and J lost 7, with 12 bases in between. The CDR3 has 15 amino acids. The CDR3 coding sequence is TGTGCCAGCAGTTACCAGGTCGGAAGAAATTCACCCCTCCACTTT. Translation: CASSYQVGRNSPLHF.

The chain uses TRBV3-1 and TRBJ2-5; the match to TRBD2 covers 8 bases. The trim removed 0 bases at V and 5 bases at J, leaving 5 bases unmatched. CDR3 size: 15 residues. In germline, CDR1 is LGHDT, CDR2 YNNKEL (reference sequence). CDR3 loop: CASSQETGLGETQYF. In DNA form, the CDR3 reads TGTGCCAGCAGCCAAGAAACGGGACTAGGGGAGACCCAGTACTTC.

This clonotype has only a few counts. The chain has TRBV11-1 and TRBJ2-5, with TRBD2 identical over 7 bases. V shed 3 bases and J 0 bases; nucleotides not matched to a gene: 7. CDR3 length equals 16 residues. The germline gives CDR1 SGHAT, CDR2 FQDESV (reference sequence). CDR3 region: CASSLDWGGYQETQYF. The CDR3 coding sequence is TGTGCCAGCAGCTTGGATTGGGGGGGATACCAAGAGACCCAGTACTTC.

In the case of this clonotype: Mismatch with germline at one junction end may stem from a read error. The genes are TRBV10-1 and TRBJ2-3, with 9 nucleotides matching TRBD2. There are 15 residues in the CDR3. The germline V gene encodes CDR1 WNHNN and CDR2 SYGVQD (reference sequence). CDR3: CASGAGGRGKNIQYF. The DNA of the CDR3 is TGCGCCAGCGGGGCGGGGGGGCGGGGAAAAAACATTCAGTACTTT.

The gene calls are TRBV6-1 and TRBJ1-1; D is uncertain. V gave up 4 bases and J gave up 4 bases, with 16 bases separating them. This CDR3 has 15 residues. CDR1 is MNHNS and CDR2 is SASEGT in the germline V gene. CDR3 DNA: TGTGCCAGCAGTGTGGGAGGAACCAGGACCACTGAAGCTTTCTTT. Residues: CASSVGGTRTTEAFF.

Written as DNA, the CDR3 is TGTGCCAGCAGTGACTGGACAGGGAAAAATGAGCAGTTCTTC. Its protein product is CASSDWTGKNEQFF. This chain uses TRBV6-1 with TRBJ2-5; the match to TRBD1 covers 8 bases. Gene TRBJ2-1 matches the end of the DNA better, so the J call may be wrong. The CDR3 sequence is 14 residues long. Germline V gene sequence: CDR1 MNHNS, CDR2 SASEGT.

Remarks on this clonotype: A read error may produce the germline difference seen at one junction end. This chain joins TRBV10-1 and TRBJ2-3, with D perhaps TRBD1 or TRBD2 (5 bases each). Germline CDR1 and CDR2: WNHNN and SYGVQD (reference sequence). This CDR3 region has 15 residues. CDR3 coding DNA: TGCGCCAGCAGTCCGGGGCTCTTGGCCACAGATATGCAGTACTTT. It codes for CASSPGLLATDMQYF.

This clonotype was found many times. The V call is TRBV10-3, the J call TRBJ2-5, with 10 bases aligning to TRBD2. J gave up 2 bases and V 8 bases, and 5 bases lay outside the gene matches. The CDR3 is 14 amino acids. Germline lookup yields CDR1 ENHRY and CDR2 SYGVKD. Written as DNA, the CDR3 is TGTGCCATCGGCCTAGCGGGGGCTCAAGAGACCCAGTACTTC. It yields the protein CAIGLAGAQETQYF.

V and J are TRBV6-1 and TRBJ2-2; 14 bases fit TRBD2. CDR3 size: 17 residues. V lost 5 bases to trimming and J lost 1 base; unmatched junction nucleotides: 3. Looked up from germline, CDR1 is MNHNS and CDR2 is SASEGT. CDR3 sequence: CASSRGLAGGNTGELFF. The CDR3, as DNA: TGTGCCAGCAGTCGAGGACTAGCGGGGGGGAACACCGGGGAGCTGTTTTTT.

The chain has TRBV6-1 and TRBJ2-4; D is possibly TRBD1 or TRBD2 (5 bases each). In germline, CDR1 is MNHNS, CDR2 SASEGT. Trimming shortened V by 0 bases and J by 8 bases, and 32 bases separated the two germline ends. The CDR3 consists of 21 residues. The CDR3 region has the DNA TGTGCCAGCAGTGAAGCGCTCGCCGGGGCGGGCGCGGGCGGTGCCCAAGACATTCAGTACTTC. As protein: CASSEALAGAGAGGAQDIQYF.

The V gene is TRBV15, the J gene TRBJ1-6; 9 nucleotides match TRBD1. From germline, CDR1 is LNHNV and CDR2 YYDKDF (reference sequence). V trimming: 5 bases; J trimming: 7 bases; junction bases outside the gene matches: 3. This CDR3 region has 14 residues. CDR3 DNA: TGTGCCACCAGCCGGGACAGGGAAAATTCACCCCTCCACTTT. It codes for CATSRDRENSPLHF.

The rearrangement links TRBV5-1 to TRBJ2-4; D remains ambiguous. The CDR3 is made up of 15 amino acids. V lost 0 bases, J lost 13 bases, and 20 bases lay in between. Germline lookup yields CDR1 SGHRS and CDR2 YFSETQ. CDR3 protein: CASSLGLLGKDTQYF. The CDR3 nucleotides read TGCGCCAGCAGCTTGGGGCTGTTGGGCAAAGACACGCAGTACTTC. Variable domain in full (rest from reference TRBV5-1 and TRBJ2-4): KAGVTQTPRYLIKTRGQQVTLSCSPISGHRSVSWYQQTPGQGLQFLFEYFSETQRNKGNFPGRFSGRQFSNSRSEMNVSTLELGDSALYLCASSLGLLGKDTQYFGAGTRLSVL.

The gene calls are TRBV28 and TRBJ2-3; 11 bases line up with TRBD1. The CDR3 totals 15 residues. V lost 3 bases and J lost 2; bases outside the gene matches: 1. Per the germline V gene, CDR1 is MDHEN and CDR2 is SYDVKM. The CDR3 coding sequence is TGTGCCAGCAGTTTTGGACAGGGGGCCACAGATACGCAGTATTTT. Translated, it gives CASSFGQGATDTQYF.

As to this clonotype: At one end, the junction sequence differs from germline, possibly due to a read error. The J gene is TRBJ2-1, the V gene TRBV6-1, with D perhaps TRBD1 (6 bases). The CDR3 has 13 amino acids. CDR1 and CDR2 (germline): MNHNS, SASEGT. This chain's CDR3 is CARQAGGKDKQYF. In DNA, the CDR3 is TGTGCCCGCCAGGCTGGGGGCAAAGATAAGCAGTATTTC.

This clonotype was seen only a few times. V gene TRBV6-1 combines with J gene TRBJ2-7, with D hard to call. V dropped 5 bases and J dropped 0 bases, with 14 bases sitting between them. The CDR3 runs 15 residues. Germline CDR1 and CDR2: MNHNS and SASEGT. CDR3 coding DNA: TGTGCCAGCAGTCAAATCGGACGGAGCTCCTACGAGCAGTACTTC. Its protein is CASSQIGRSSYEQYF.

In regard to this clonotype: The junction does not match germline at one end; this may be a read error. V gene TRBV28 combines with J gene TRBJ2-5, with D perhaps matching TRBD1 or TRBD2 (6 bases each). The V gene's germline CDR1 is MDHEN and CDR2 SYDVKM. CDR3 size: 16 residues. As DNA, the CDR3 is TGTGCTAGCAGGGCGTTCGGGGGCCGTGACAAAGAGACCCAGTACTTC. Protein sequence: CASRAFGGRDKETQYF.

This clonotype ranks as medium-sized (0.01 to 0.1%). The chain employs TRBV10-1 and TRBJ2-3; D ambiguous. The V gene lost 3 bases and the J gene lost 2 bases, with 9 bases spanning the gap. CDR3 length equals 14 residues. The germline V gene has CDR1 WNHNN and CDR2 SYGVQD (reference sequence). The CDR3 region has the DNA TGCGCCAGCAGTGACAGACATGCCACAGATACGCAGTATTTT. It yields the protein CASSDRHATDTQYF.

This clonotype came up many times. The chain carries TRBV27 and TRBJ1-2; D is uncertain. The V and J ends lost 2 bases and 4 bases respectively, with 17 bases between them. This CDR3 contains 16 residues. The germline V gene has CDR1 MNHEY and CDR2 SMNVEV (reference sequence). In DNA, the CDR3 is TGTGCCAGCAGTTTAATCGGGAACTCCCCAATCTATGGCTACACCTTC. Translation: CASSLIGNSPIYGYTF.